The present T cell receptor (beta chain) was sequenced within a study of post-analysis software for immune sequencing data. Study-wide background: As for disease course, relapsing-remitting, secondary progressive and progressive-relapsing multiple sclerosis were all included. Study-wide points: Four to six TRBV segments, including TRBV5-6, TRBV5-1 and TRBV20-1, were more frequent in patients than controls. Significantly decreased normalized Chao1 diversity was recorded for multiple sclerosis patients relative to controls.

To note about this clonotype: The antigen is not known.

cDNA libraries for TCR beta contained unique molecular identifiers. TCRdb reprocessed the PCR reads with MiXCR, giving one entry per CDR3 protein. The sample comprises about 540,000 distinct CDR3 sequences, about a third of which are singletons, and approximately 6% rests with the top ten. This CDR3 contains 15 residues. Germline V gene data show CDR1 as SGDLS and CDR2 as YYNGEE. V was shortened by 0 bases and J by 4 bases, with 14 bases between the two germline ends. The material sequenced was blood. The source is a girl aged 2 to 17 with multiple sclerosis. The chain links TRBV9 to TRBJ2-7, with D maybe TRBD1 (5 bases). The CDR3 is CASSVDKGAGYEQYF. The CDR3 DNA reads TGTGCCAGCAGCGTAGATAAAGGGGCAGGGTACGAGCAGTACTTC.